These 20 T cell receptor beta chains came from one sample sequenced in a study of shared clonotypes between healthy human individuals. The data were produced by immunoSEQ multiplex PCR, yet TCRdb's version contains in-frame clones alone and is incomplete. Altogether about 2.3 million clones are present, 85% to 95% being singletons, with the ten largest covering roughly 0.36%. The source material was naive CD4+ T cells from PBMCs. Described subset: CD45RA+ positively selected. These receptors came from a man aged 18 to 30 in good health. Some clones in this sample may be carry-over from other donors' samples.

The chain couples TRBV2 to TRBJ2-1; D is undetermined. V was trimmed by 5 bases and J by 7 bases, leaving 12 bases between them. CDR1 and CDR2 from the germline V gene are SNHLY and FYNNEI. This CDR3 region has 13 residues. The CDR3: CASSKWTGNEQFF. The CDR3 DNA reads TGTGCCAGCAGTAAATGGACCGGGAATGAGCAGTTCTTC.

The chain links TRBV6-1 to TRBJ2-1; 16 bases align to TRBD2. The CDR3 spans 20 residues. CDR1 and CDR2 from the germline V gene are MNHNS and SASEGT. With 1 base clipped from V and 10 bases from J, the junction kept 16 bases outside the gene matches. The CDR3 DNA sequence: TGTGCCAGCAGTGAAGGGAGGGGACTAGCGGGAGGGCCCCACGGGGGAGAGCAGTTCTTC. It encodes CASSEGRGLAGGPHGGEQFF.

The gene calls are TRBV9 and TRBJ1-5, with TRBD1 matching 7 bases. The trim removed 4 bases at V and 6 bases at J, leaving 13 bases unmatched. The germline gives CDR1 SGDLS, CDR2 YYNGEE. This CDR3 comprises 16 residues. CDR3 in DNA: TGTGCCAGCAGCCCTACGGGACAGAGGGAGGGTCAGCCCCAGCATTTT. Translation gives CASSPTGQREGQPQHF.

This rearrangement joins TRBV11-3 to TRBJ1-1; weak D call: TRBD1 (5 bases). Per germline, CDR1 SGHNT and CDR2 YENEEA. With 5 bases removed from V and 11 bases from J, the gap between germline ends came to 15 bases. CDR3 length: 12 residues. The chain's CDR3 is CASSLRDGPAFF. The DNA of the CDR3 is TGTGCCAGCAGCCTCCGGGACGGCCCCGCTTTCTTT. Supplemented by reference TRBV11-3 and TRBJ1-1, the full variable domain reads EAGVVQSPRYKIIEKKQPVAFWCNPISGHNTLYWYLQNLGQGPELLIRYENEEAVDDSQLPKDRFSAERLKGVDSTLKIQPAELGDSAVYLCASSLRDGPAFFGQGTRLTVV.

V is TRBV5-4 and J is TRBJ1-2; D may be TRBD1 (5 bases). V gave up 3 bases and J gave up 7 bases, with 19 bases separating them. CDR1 is SGHNT, CDR2 YYREEE, per germline (reference sequence). This CDR3 comprises 15 residues. The CDR3 DNA follows: TGTGCCAGCAGCTCCCACGACAAGGGGAAGGGTGGCTACACCTTC. Translating it yields CASSSHDKGKGGYTF.

This chain uses TRBV2 with TRBJ2-1; D unclear. Trimming removed 6 bases at V and 4 bases at J, with 10 bases between. The CDR3 loop spans 13 amino acids. Germline V CDR1 and CDR2: SNHLY, FYNNEI. In nucleotides, the CDR3 is TGTGCCAGCAGCTGGACCGATTACAATGAGCAGTTCTTC. Its translation is CASSWTDYNEQFF. The complete variable domain, with remaining parts taken from reference TRBV2 and TRBJ2-1, reads EPEVTQTPSHQVTQMGQEVILRCVPISNHLYFYWYRQILGQKVEFLVSFYNNEISEKSEIFDDQFSVERPDGSNFTLKIRSTKLEDSAMYFCASSWTDYNEQFFGPGTRLTVL.

The gene calls are TRBV7-2 and TRBJ2-7; 15 nucleotides align to TRBD2. The CDR3 consists of 18 residues. CDR1 SGHTA and CDR2 FQGNSA come from the germline V gene. Trimming took 1 base from V and 6 from J; bases not matched to a gene: 10. DNA for the CDR3: TGTGCCAGCAGCTTAGGGGGGACTAGCGGGAGGAGGACGGCCGAGCAGTACTTC. Translated: CASSLGGTSGRRTAEQYF.

The V and J genes are TRBV6-5 and TRBJ2-7; either TRBD1 or TRBD2 may fit D (5 bases each). V was pared by 6 bases and J by 4 bases, with 13 bases between. The CDR3 has 13 residues. CDR1 and CDR2 (germline): MNHEY, SVGAGI. CDR3 nucleotide sequence: TGTGCCAGCAGGCAGGGAGAAGAGTACGAGCAGTACTTC. The encoded protein is CASRQGEEYEQYF.

The chain links TRBV10-3 to TRBJ2-7; a weak D match, TRBD1 (5 bases). The germline gives CDR1 ENHRY, CDR2 SYGVKD. The V end was cut by 7 bases, the J end by 1 base, with 14 bases between. The CDR3 is 14 amino acids. The CDR3 protein is CAIKGSGWSYEQYF. The CDR3 region has the DNA TGTGCCATCAAAGGGTCAGGGTGGTCCTACGAGCAGTACTTC.

The rearrangement links TRBV11-3 to TRBJ1-1, with D uncertain. V lost 3 bases to trimming and J lost 1 base, with 9 bases between them. The CDR3 runs 14 residues. Per germline, CDR1 SGHNT and CDR2 YENEEA. Written as DNA, the CDR3 is TGTGCCAGCAGCTTGGGGAAGGGGAACACTGAAGCTTTCTTT. This codes for CASSLGKGNTEAFF.

About this clone itself: In the same sample, other DNA sequences code for this CDR3. The chain has TRBV5-6 and TRBJ1-1; the D is unclear. With 1 base removed from V and 0 bases from J, the gap between germline ends came to 7 bases. This CDR3 is 14 amino acids long. CDR1 is SGHDT and CDR2 is YYEEEE in the germline V gene. DNA for the CDR3: TGTGCCAGCAGCTTGAGGACGCTGAACACTGAAGCTTTCTTT. This gives the protein CASSLRTLNTEAFF. Full variable domain (missing parts from reference TRBV5-6 and TRBJ1-1): DAGVTQSPTHLIKTRGQQVTLRCSPKSGHDTVSWYQQALGQGPQFIFQYYEEEERQRGNFPDRFSGHQFPNYSSELNVNALLLGDSALYLCASSLRTLNTEAFFGQGTRLTVV.

V is TRBV14 and J is TRBJ2-7; 11 bases map to TRBD1. CDR3 length: 13 residues. After removal of 6 bases from V and 5 bases from J, the junction contained 3 bases not matched to a gene. Germline V gene data show CDR1 as SGHDN and CDR2 as FVKESK. The DNA of the CDR3 is TGTGCCAGCAGGGACAGGGGGCGCGACGAGCAGTACTTC. Translating gives CASRDRGRDEQYF.

In regard to this clone: Other nucleotide sequences from this sample produce the same CDR3. J is TRBJ2-7 and V is TRBV18; 7 bases are a match to TRBD1. After removal of 2 bases from V and 4 bases from J, the junction contained 2 bases not matched to a gene. CDR1 is KGHSH and CDR2 is LQKENI in the germline V gene. CDR3 length: 13 amino acids. In DNA, the CDR3 is TGTGCCAGCTCACCAGAGACAGGGTACGAGCAGTACTTC. This codes for CASSPETGYEQYF.

This chain uses TRBV19 with TRBJ2-1; 8 bases agree with TRBD2. Germline assignment: CDR1 LNHDA and CDR2 SQIVND (reference sequence). There are 16 residues in the CDR3. Germline trimming cut 3 bases from V and 10 bases from J; bases unmatched to any gene: 14. The CDR3 region is CASSIRGAGDTNEQFF. The DNA for the CDR3 is TGTGCCAGTAGTATCCGCGGAGCGGGAGATACCAACGAGCAGTTCTTC.

The chain uses TRBV6-6 and TRBJ2-7, with D perhaps matching TRBD2 (6 bases). Trimming took off 5 bases at V and 1 base at J, with 15 bases between the two ends. The germline V gene has CDR1 MNHNY and CDR2 SVGAGI (reference sequence). This CDR3 is built from 15 residues. The CDR3 spells CASSPEPAGSYEQYF. CDR3 DNA sequence: TGTGCCAGCAGTCCCGAACCGGCGGGATCCTACGAGCAGTACTTC.

The chain recombines TRBV7-3 with TRBJ2-6; D gene ambiguous. The CDR3 is made up of 16 amino acids. Between the trimmed V and J ends, which lost 1 base and 0 bases, there was a span of 7 bases. In germline, CDR1 is SGHTA, CDR2 FQGTGA. The CDR3 reads CASSLKGVSGANVLTF. Written as DNA, the CDR3 is TGTGCCAGCAGCTTAAAAGGAGTCTCTGGGGCCAACGTCCTGACTTTC.

J is TRBJ2-3 and V is TRBV4-3, with D possibly TRBD2 on 5 matching bases. Germline CDR1 reads LGHNA; CDR2 reads YSLEER. The CDR3 is 15 residues long. V dropped 0 bases and J dropped 3 bases, with 10 bases sitting between them. The CDR3: CASSQDPLATDTQYF. In DNA form, the CDR3 reads TGCGCCAGCAGCCAAGATCCCCTAGCAACAGATACGCAGTATTTT.

This rearrangement joins TRBV7-9 to TRBJ1-2, with D possibly TRBD1 on 5 matching bases. CDR1 SEHNR and CDR2 FQNEAQ come from the germline V gene (reference sequence). The CDR3 runs 13 residues. Trimming left V 5 bases short and J 7 bases short, with 14 bases between. CDR3 sequence (DNA): TGTGCCAGCAGCCCGGAGGGGAAAAGTGGCTACACCTTC. Its protein is CASSPEGKSGYTF.

The V gene is TRBV18, the J gene TRBJ1-5, with D uncertain. The CDR3 has 15 amino acids. The ends were cut back, 6 bases at V and 6 bases at J, with 18 bases in the middle. Germline lookup yields CDR1 KGHSH and CDR2 LQKENI. The CDR3 is CASSPQQALGQPQHF. The DNA for the CDR3 is TGTGCCAGCTCTCCCCAGCAGGCGTTAGGTCAGCCCCAGCATTTT.

This chain links TRBV18 with TRBJ2-1; 8 bases are a match to TRBD1. The germline V gene has CDR1 KGHSH and CDR2 LQKENI. The CDR3 runs 15 residues. Trimming took 5 bases from V and 6 from J; bases not matched to a gene: 9. CDR3 loop: CASSGASGQGNEQFF. The DNA for the CDR3 is TGTGCCAGCTCAGGGGCCAGCGGACAGGGCAATGAGCAGTTCTTC.